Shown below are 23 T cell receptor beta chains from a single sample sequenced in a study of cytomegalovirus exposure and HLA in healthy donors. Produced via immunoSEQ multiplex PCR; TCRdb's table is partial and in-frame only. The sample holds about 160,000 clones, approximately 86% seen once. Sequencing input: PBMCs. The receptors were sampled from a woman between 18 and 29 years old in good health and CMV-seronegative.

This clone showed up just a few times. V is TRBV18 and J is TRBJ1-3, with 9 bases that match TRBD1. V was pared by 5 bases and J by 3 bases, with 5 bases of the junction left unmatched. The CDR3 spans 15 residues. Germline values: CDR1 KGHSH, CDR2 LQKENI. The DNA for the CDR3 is TGTGCCAGCTCATACGACAGGGGGTTTGGAAACACCATATATTTT. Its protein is CASSYDRGFGNTIYF. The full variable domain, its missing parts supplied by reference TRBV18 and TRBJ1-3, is NAGVMQNPRHLVRRRGQEARLRCSPMKGHSHVYWYRQLPEEGLKFMVYLQKENIIDESGMPKERFSAEFPKEGPSILRIQQVVRGDSAAYFCASSYDRGFGNTIYFGEGSWLTVV.

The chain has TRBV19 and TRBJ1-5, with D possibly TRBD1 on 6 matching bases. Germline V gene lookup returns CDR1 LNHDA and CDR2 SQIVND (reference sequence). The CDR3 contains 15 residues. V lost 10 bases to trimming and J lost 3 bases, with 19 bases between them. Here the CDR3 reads CATRRTQGTNQPQHF. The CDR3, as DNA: TGTGCCACCCGCAGGACACAGGGTACCAATCAGCCCCAGCATTTT.

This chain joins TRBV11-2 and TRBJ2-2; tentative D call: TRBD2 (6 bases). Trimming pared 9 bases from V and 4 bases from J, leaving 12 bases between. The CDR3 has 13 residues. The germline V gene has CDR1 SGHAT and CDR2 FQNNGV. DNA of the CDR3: TGTGCCAGTTCGGGGGAGGTCACCGGGGAGCTGTTTTTT. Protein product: CASSGEVTGELFF.

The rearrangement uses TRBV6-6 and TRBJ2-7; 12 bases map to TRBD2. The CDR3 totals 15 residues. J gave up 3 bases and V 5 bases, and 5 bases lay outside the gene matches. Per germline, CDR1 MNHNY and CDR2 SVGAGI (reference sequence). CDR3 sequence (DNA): TGTGCCAGCAGTCCTAGCGGGAGGGCCGGCTACGAGCAGTACTTC. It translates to CASSPSGRAGYEQYF.

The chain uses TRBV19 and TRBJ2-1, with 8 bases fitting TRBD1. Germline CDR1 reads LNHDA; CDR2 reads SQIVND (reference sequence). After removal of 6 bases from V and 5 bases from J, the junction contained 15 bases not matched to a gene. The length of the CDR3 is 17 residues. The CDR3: CASREEAGTGPNNEQFF. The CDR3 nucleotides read TGTGCCAGTAGGGAGGAAGCTGGGACAGGTCCTAACAATGAGCAGTTCTTC.

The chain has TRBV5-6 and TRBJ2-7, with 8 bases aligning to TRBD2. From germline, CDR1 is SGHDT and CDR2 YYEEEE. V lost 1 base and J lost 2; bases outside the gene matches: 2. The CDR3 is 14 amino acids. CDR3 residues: CASSLSGSPYEQYF. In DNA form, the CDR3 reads TGTGCCAGCAGCTTGAGCGGGAGTCCCTACGAGCAGTACTTC. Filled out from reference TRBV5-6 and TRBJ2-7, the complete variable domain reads DAGVTQSPTHLIKTRGQQVTLRCSPKSGHDTVSWYQQALGQGPQFIFQYYEEEERQRGNFPDRFSGHQFPNYSSELNVNALLLGDSALYLCASSLSGSPYEQYFGPGTRLTVT.

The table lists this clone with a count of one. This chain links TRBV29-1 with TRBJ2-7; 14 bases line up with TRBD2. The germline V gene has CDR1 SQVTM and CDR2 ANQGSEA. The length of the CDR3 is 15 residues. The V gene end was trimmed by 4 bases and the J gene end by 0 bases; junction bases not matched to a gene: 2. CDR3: CSVVGTSGSSYEQYF. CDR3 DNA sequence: TGCAGCGTTGTTGGGACTAGCGGGAGCTCCTACGAGCAGTACTTC.

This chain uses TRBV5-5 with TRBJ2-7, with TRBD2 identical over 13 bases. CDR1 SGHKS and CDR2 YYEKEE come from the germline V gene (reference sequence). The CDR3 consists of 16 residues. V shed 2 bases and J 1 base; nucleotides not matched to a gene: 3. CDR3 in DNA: TGTGCCAGCAGCTTTTTACTAGCGGGGGGGTCCTACGAGCAGTACTTC. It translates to CASSFLLAGGSYEQYF.

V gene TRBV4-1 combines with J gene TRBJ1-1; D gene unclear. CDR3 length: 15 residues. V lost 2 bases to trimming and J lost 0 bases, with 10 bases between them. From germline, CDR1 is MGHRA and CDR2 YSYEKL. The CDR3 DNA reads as TGCGCCAGCAGCCAACCAGGCCTGTTGAACACTGAAGCTTTCTTT. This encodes CASSQPGLLNTEAFF.

The CDR3 sequence: CASSLSVNEKLFF. The CDR3 DNA follows: TGTGCCAGCTCACTGTCAGTTAATGAAAAACTGTTTTTT. The chain joins TRBV18 to TRBJ1-4; D ambiguous. V was clipped by 4 bases and J by 4 bases, with 7 bases between them. The CDR3 runs to 13 residues. Germline V gives CDR1 KGHSH, CDR2 LQKENI.

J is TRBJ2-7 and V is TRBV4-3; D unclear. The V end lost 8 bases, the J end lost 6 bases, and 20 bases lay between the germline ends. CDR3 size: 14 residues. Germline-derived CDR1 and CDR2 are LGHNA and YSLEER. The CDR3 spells CASGDDYPSAEQYF. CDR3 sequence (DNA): TGCGCCAGCGGAGACGATTATCCCTCCGCCGAGCAGTACTTC.

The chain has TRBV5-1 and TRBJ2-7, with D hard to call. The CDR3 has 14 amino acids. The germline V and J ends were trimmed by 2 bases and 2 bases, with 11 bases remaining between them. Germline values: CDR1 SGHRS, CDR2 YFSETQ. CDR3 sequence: CASSLGAPTYEQYF. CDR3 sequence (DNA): TGCGCCAGCAGCTTAGGAGCTCCAACCTACGAGCAGTACTTC. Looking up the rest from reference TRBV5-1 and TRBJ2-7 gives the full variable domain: KAGVTQTPRYLIKTRGQQVTLSCSPISGHRSVSWYQQTPGQGLQFLFEYFSETQRNKGNFPGRFSGRQFSNSRSEMNVSTLELGDSALYLCASSLGAPTYEQYFGPGTRLTVT.

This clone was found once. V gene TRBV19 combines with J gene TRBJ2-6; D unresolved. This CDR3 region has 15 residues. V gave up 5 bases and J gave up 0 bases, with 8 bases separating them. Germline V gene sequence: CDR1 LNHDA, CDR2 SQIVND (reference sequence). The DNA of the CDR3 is TGTGCCAGTAGTGCGTATTTCTCTGGGGCCAACGTCCTGACTTTC. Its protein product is CASSAYFSGANVLTF.

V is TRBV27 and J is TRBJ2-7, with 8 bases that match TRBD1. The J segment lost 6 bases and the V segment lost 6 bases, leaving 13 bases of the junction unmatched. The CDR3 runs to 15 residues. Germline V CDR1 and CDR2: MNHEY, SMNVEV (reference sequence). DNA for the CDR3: TGTGCCAGCAGCCTTATCATAGGGACAGGAGGCGAGCAGTACTTC. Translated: CASSLIIGTGGEQYF.

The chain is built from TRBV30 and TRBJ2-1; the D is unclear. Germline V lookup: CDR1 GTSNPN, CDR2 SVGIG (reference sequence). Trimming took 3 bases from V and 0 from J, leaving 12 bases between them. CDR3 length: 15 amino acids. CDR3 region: CAWSPGTSSYNEQFF. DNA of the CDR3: TGTGCCTGGAGCCCGGGTACGAGCTCCTACAATGAGCAGTTCTTC.

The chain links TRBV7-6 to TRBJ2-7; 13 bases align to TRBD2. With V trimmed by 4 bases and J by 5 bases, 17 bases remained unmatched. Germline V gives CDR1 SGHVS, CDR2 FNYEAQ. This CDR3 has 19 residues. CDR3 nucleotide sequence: TGTGCCAGCAGCTCCCCGGGGACTAGCGGGACCCCTGGGTACCACGAGCAGTACTTC. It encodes CASSSPGTSGTPGYHEQYF.

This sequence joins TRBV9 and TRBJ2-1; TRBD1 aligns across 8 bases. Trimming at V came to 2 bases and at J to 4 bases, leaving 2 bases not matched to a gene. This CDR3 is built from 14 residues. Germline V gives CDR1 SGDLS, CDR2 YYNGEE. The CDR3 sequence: CASSVQGAYNEQFF. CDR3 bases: TGTGCCAGCAGCGTTCAGGGGGCTTACAATGAGCAGTTCTTC.

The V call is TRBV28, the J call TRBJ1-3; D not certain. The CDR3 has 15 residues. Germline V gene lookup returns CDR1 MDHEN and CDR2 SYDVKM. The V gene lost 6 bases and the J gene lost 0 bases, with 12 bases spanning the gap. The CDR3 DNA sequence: TGTGCCAGCAGCTCGCCGGGATACTCTGGAAACACCATATATTTT. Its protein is CASSSPGYSGNTIYF.

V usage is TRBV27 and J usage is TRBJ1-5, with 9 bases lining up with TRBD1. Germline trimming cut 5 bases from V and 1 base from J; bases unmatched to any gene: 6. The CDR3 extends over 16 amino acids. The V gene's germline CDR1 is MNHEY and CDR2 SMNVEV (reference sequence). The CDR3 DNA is TGTGCCAGCAGTCCCTCCGGGACAGGGAGCAATCAGCCCCAGCATTTT. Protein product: CASSPSGTGSNQPQHF.

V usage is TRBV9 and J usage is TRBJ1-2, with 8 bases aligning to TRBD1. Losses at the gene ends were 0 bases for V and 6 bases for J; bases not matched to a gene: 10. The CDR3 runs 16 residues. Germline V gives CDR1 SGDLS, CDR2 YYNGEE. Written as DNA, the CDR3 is TGTGCCAGCAGCGTAGCCGGGACAGGAGGGTATCATGGCTACACCTTC. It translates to CASSVAGTGGYHGYTF.

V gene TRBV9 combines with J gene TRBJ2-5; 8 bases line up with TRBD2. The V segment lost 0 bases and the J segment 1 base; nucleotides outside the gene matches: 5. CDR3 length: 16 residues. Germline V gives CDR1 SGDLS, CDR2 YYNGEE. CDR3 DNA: TGTGCCAGCAGCGTAGGGGCGGGGGGATCCCAAGAGACCCAGTACTTC. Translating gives CASSVGAGGSQETQYF.

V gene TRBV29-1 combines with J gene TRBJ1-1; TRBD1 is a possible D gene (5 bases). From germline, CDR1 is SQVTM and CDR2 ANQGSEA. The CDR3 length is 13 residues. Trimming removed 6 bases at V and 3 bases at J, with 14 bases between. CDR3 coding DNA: TGCAGCGTGGGACTCGGGGGACACACTGAAGCTTTCTTT. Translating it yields CSVGLGGHTEAFF.

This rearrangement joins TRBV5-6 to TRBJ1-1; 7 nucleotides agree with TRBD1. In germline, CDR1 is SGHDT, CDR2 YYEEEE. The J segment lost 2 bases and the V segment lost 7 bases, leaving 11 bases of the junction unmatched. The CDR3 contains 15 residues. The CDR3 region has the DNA TGTGCCAGCCTCCGCCCAGACAGGGACAACACTGAAGCTTTCTTT. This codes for CASLRPDRDNTEAFF.